This is a list of T cell receptor beta chains from one sample in a study of PD-L1 blockade in urothelial cancer. Libraries were prepared by immunoSEQ multiplex PCR; TCRdb keeps only in-frame clonotypes and omits some of them. The repertoire has about 38,000 clones, around 88% of them found once; the top ten carry about a sixth. The material was PBMCs, obtained around atezolizumab (anti-PD-L1) treatment. Every receptor here comes from a man in his fifties or sixties with urothelial cancer. Both conserved end residues are part of each CDR3. Fields, in order: V gene, J gene, D gene, clone size, CDR3 DNA, CDR3 protein. D genes are given only for firm matches. Expanded clones get a size class; other rows say once, few or many, or leave the size out.

TRBV11-2	TRBJ2-3	NA	NA	TGTGCCAGCAGCTCACTTAGCACAGATACGCAGTATTTT	CASSSLSTDTQYF
TRBV30	TRBJ2-1	NA	NA	TGTGCCTGGAGTCCCGGGACTGCAGCCAATGAGCAGTTCTTC	CAWSPGTAANEQFF
TRBV9	TRBJ2-1	TRBD1	NA	TGTGCCAGCAGCGTTGGGACAGTTGAGAATGAGCAGTTCTTC	CASSVGTVENEQFF
TRBV5-1	TRBJ1-1	NA	NA	TGCGCCAGCAGCCAAGAACCGGGCACTGAAGCTTTCTTT	CASSQEPGTEAFF
TRBV4-1	TRBJ1-2	TRBD1	once	TGCGCCAGCAGCCAGGGGAGCAGACAGGGCTATGGCTACACCTTC	CASSQGSRQGYGYTF
TRBV28	TRBJ1-5	TRBD1	NA	TGTGCCAGTATAGGACAGGGGAGGGGCAATCAGCCCCAGCATTTT	CASIGQGRGNQPQHF
TRBV19	TRBJ2-3	TRBD2	NA	TGTGCCAGTAGTCCTTTAGCGGGAGGCCGGGGAGATACGCAGTATTTT	CASSPLAGGRGDTQYF
TRBV7-9	TRBJ2-2	TRBD1	NA	TGTGCCAGCAGCTTAGAGGGGGCGCGGGAGCTGTTTTTT	CASSLEGARELFF
TRBV27	TRBJ1-2	TRBD1	NA	TGTGCCAGCAGTTTCACGGACAGGGTGGGCTACACCTTC	CASSFTDRVGYTF
TRBV5-5	TRBJ2-3	TRBD1	NA	TGTGCCAGCAGCTCTCCGGGACAGGGGACAGATACGCAGTATTTT	CASSSPGQGTDTQYF
TRBV28	TRBJ1-2	NA	NA	TGTGCCAGCAGTTCCCAGTTTTATGGCTACACCTTC	CASSSQFYGYTF
TRBV28	TRBJ2-4	TRBD1	NA	TGTGCCAGCATTCTGACAGGGGGCAGAAACATTCAGTACTTC	CASILTGGRNIQYF
TRBV28	TRBJ1-1	TRBD1	NA	TGTGCCAGCAGCCGGCCCGGGACAGAAAGAAAAGCTTTCTTT	CASSRPGTERKAFF
TRBV5-1	TRBJ1-3	NA	NA	TGCGCCAGTAAACTAACAGGCTTCGGAAACACCATATATTTT	CASKLTGFGNTIYF
TRBV2	TRBJ2-3	NA	NA	TGTGCCACCCGGGAAACAGATACGCAGTATTTT	CATRETDTQYF
TRBV19	TRBJ1-4	TRBD1	NA	TGTGCCAGTACCCTGACAGGGCTTAATGAAAAACTGTTTTTT	CASTLTGLNEKLFF
TRBV11-2	TRBJ2-5	TRBD1	NA	TGTGCCAGCAGCGTGACAGGGATGGAGGAGACCCAGTACTTC	CASSVTGMEETQYF
TRBV29-1	TRBJ2-7	TRBD1	NA	TGCAGCGTTGAAGAGCCGGACAGGGGGCGCCCCTACGAGCAGTACTTC	CSVEEPDRGRPYEQYF
TRBV27	TRBJ1-2	TRBD1	NA	TGTGCCAGCAGTTTCTACGGGACAGGGCGTAACTATGGCTACACCTTC	CASSFYGTGRNYGYTF
TRBV4-1	TRBJ2-3	TRBD2	NA	TGCGCCAGCAGCCAAGAACCTAGCGGGAGAACAGATACGCAGTATTTT	CASSQEPSGRTDTQYF
TRBV18	TRBJ2-3	NA	NA	TGTGCCAGCGGCCCAGTCCTAGCAGGAGATACGCAGTATTTT	CASGPVLAGDTQYF
TRBV7-9	TRBJ2-3	TRBD1	NA	TGTGCCAGCAGCTTAGTTCAGGGGGCAGGCTCAGATACGCAGTATTTT	CASSLVQGAGSDTQYF
TRBV7-2	TRBJ2-2	NA	NA	TGTGCCAGCAGCTTAGGCCCAGTGAACACCGGGGAGCTGTTTTTT	CASSLGPVNTGELFF
TRBV6-4	TRBJ1-1	NA	few	TGTGCCAGCACCCGAGGGGACAAAGGAGCTTTCTTT	CASTRGDKGAFF
TRBV30	TRBJ2-7	TRBD2	NA	TGTGCCTGGAGTTTGGGAACTGGGGCAGGGCGGGGGAGGGAGCAGTACTTC	CAWSLGTGAGRGREQYF
TRBV28	TRBJ1-2	NA	NA	TGTGCCAGCAGTTCGACAGAGCCCTATGGCTACACCTTC	CASSSTEPYGYTF
TRBV28	TRBJ2-2	TRBD1	NA	TGTGCCAGCAGGGCCTCACCTGGGACAGGGTCGACCGGGGAGCTGTTTTTT	CASRASPGTGSTGELFF
TRBV19	TRBJ2-1	NA	NA	TGTGCCAGTAGTATACCCCCACTAGGGCAGTTCTTC	CASSIPPLGQFF
TRBV28	TRBJ1-2	NA	NA	TGTGCCAGCAGTTTGGGCAGACACTATGGCTACACCTTC	CASSLGRHYGYTF
TRBV29-1	TRBJ1-1	NA	NA	TGCAGCGTTTATGTAGAGTCGCTGATGAACACTGAAGCTTTCTTT	CSVYVESLMNTEAFF
TRBV5-1	TRBJ2-3	TRBD2	NA	TGCGCCAGCAGTCCGGCGGGGGGGGATACGCAGTATTTT	CASSPAGGDTQYF
TRBV18	TRBJ2-7	TRBD1	NA	TGTGCCAGCTCACCGACGGACAGGGAAAGGGGCGAGCAGTACTTC	CASSPTDRERGEQYF
TRBV13	TRBJ2-7	TRBD1	NA	TGTGCCAGCAGCTCACCCAACCCGGTCTCGGACAGGGGCCCCTACGAGCAGTACTTC	CASSSPNPVSDRGPYEQYF
TRBV6-6	TRBJ2-2	NA	NA	TGTGCCAGCAGTTACTTAGGGGGCACCGGGGAGCTGTTTTTT	CASSYLGGTGELFF
TRBV10-1	TRBJ2-2	NA	NA	TGCGCCAGCCAGGCGACGAACACCGGGGAGCTGTTTTTT	CASQATNTGELFF
TRBV4-1	TRBJ1-1	NA	NA	TGCGCCAGCAGCCCCAAAGCTTTCTTT	CASSPKAFF
TRBV28	TRBJ2-1	TRBD2	NA	TGTGCCAGCAGTCCGCCGGGGGGATTTGAGCAGTTCTTC	CASSPPGGFEQFF
TRBV7-8	TRBJ2-3	NA	NA	TGTGCCAGCAGCCCCCGGACTTTTAGCACAGATACGCAGTATTTT	CASSPRTFSTDTQYF
TRBV5-1	TRBJ2-7	TRBD1	NA	TGCGCCAGCAGGATTAAACCCGGGACAGGGGGCGATGGAACCTACGAGCAGTACTTC	CASRIKPGTGGDGTYEQYF
TRBV5-1	TRBJ2-2	TRBD1	NA	TGCGCCAGCGGAACGGACAGGCTGAACACCGGGGAGCTGTTTTTT	CASGTDRLNTGELFF
TRBV7-2	TRBJ1-5	TRBD1	NA	TGTGCCAGCAGCCACGGGACAGGCCATAGCAATCAGCCCCAGCATTTT	CASSHGTGHSNQPQHF
TRBV5-3	TRBJ1-1	TRBD1	NA	TGTGCCAGAAGCTTGTGGTTGGGACAGGGATACACTGAAGCTTTCTTT	CARSLWLGQGYTEAFF